This entry lists 22 T cell receptor beta chains sequenced from one sample in a study of shared clonotypes between healthy human individuals. Libraries were prepared by immunoSEQ multiplex PCR; TCRdb keeps only in-frame clonotypes and omits some of them. The sample has some 450,000 clones, about 74% seen once. Sample: PBMCs. The receptors were sampled from a woman aged 35 to 49 in good health. Some clones in this sample may be carry-over from other donors' samples.

This chain joins TRBV4-1 and TRBJ2-2; 13 bases are a match to TRBD2. The CDR3 has 15 residues. Trimming at V came to 4 bases and at J to 6 bases, leaving 2 bases not matched to a gene. CDR1 is MGHRA and CDR2 is YSYEKL in the germline V gene. The CDR3 DNA sequence: TGCGCCAGCAGCCGACTAGCGGGAGGCCCCGGGGAGCTGTTTTTT. Encoded protein: CASSRLAGGPGELFF.

The chain combines TRBV27 with TRBJ1-2; 12 positions match TRBD1. CDR3 size: 15 residues. Trimming removed 6 bases from V and 3 bases from J; junction bases left unmatched: 5. Germline loops: CDR1 MNHEY, CDR2 SMNVEV (reference sequence). The CDR3 sequence is CASSSGQGAYYGYTF. The CDR3 nucleotides are TGTGCCAGCAGCTCGGGACAGGGGGCTTACTATGGCTACACCTTC.

This rearrangement joins TRBV4-1 to TRBJ1-3; no reliable D call. The CDR3 extends over 15 amino acids. V dropped 6 bases and J dropped 1 base, with 13 bases sitting between them. CDR1 is MGHRA and CDR2 is YSYEKL in the germline V gene. The CDR3 sequence: CASRIGEWSGNTIYF. CDR3 nucleotides: TGCGCCAGCAGAATCGGGGAATGGTCTGGAAACACCATATATTTT.

About this clone itself: A much larger clone sits a single nucleotide away, making a read error possible. At the DNA level, this CDR3 is encoded by other sequences in the same sample as well. This chain uses TRBV30 with TRBJ1-1; D not resolved. The length of the CDR3 is 17 residues. Germline CDR1 reads GTSNPN; CDR2 reads SVGIG (reference sequence). This chain's CDR3 is CAWSASLTSTLGTEAFF. The CDR3 bases are TGTGCATGGAGCGCCAGTCTTACCTCAACCTTGGGCACTGAAGCTTTCTTT.

The chain combines TRBV7-2 with TRBJ1-1; D is undetermined. V dropped 1 base and J dropped 2 bases, with 5 bases sitting between them. The germline V gene has CDR1 SGHTA and CDR2 FQGNSA. This CDR3 region has 13 residues. CDR3 residues: CASSLGENTEAFF. Here the CDR3 DNA reads TGTGCCAGCAGCTTAGGGGAAAACACTGAAGCTTTCTTT.

This clone was picked up many times. The rearrangement links TRBV11-2 to TRBJ2-7; 7 bases match TRBD1. The V gene's germline CDR1 is SGHAT and CDR2 FQNNGV. Unmatched junction bases numbered 7, after V lost 2 bases and J lost 0 bases. The CDR3 covers 16 residues. For the CDR3, the DNA is TGTGCCAGCAGCTTATTCGGACAGGTTACCTCCTACGAGCAGTACTTC. Protein: CASSLFGQVTSYEQYF.

This chain links TRBV5-4 with TRBJ2-1, with 11 positions matching TRBD2. Germline loops: CDR1 SGHNT, CDR2 YYREEE (reference sequence). This CDR3 comprises 15 residues. Trimming cost V 6 bases and J 4 bases; bases outside gene matches: 6. For the CDR3, the DNA is TGTGCCAGCACCAGACTAGCGGGAAGTTACAATGAGCAGTTCTTC. Amino acids: CASTRLAGSYNEQFF.

This sequence joins TRBV30 and TRBJ2-3; the match to TRBD2 covers 13 bases. Trimming cost V 3 bases and J 6 bases; bases outside gene matches: 9. The CDR3 covers 16 residues. Germline V gene sequence: CDR1 GTSNPN, CDR2 SVGIG (reference sequence). The CDR3 loop is CAWSALLAGGLDTQYF. CDR3 coding DNA: TGTGCCTGGAGCGCACTACTAGCGGGAGGGCTTGATACGCAGTATTTT.

The chain recombines TRBV15 with TRBJ1-4; D is unclear. The germline CDR1 and CDR2 sequences are LNHNV and YYDKDF (reference sequence). This CDR3 is built from 15 residues. V lost 1 base to trimming and J lost 5 bases, with 11 bases between them. This CDR3 is CATSRGDQRNEKLFF. In DNA, the CDR3 is TGTGCCACCAGCAGAGGAGACCAGAGGAATGAAAAACTGTTTTTT. Full variable domain (rest looked up from reference TRBV15 and TRBJ1-4): DAMVIQNPRYQVTQFGKPVTLSCSQTLNHNVMYWYQQKSSQAPKLLFHYYDKDFNNEADTPDNFQSRRPNTSFCFLDIRSPGLGDTAMYLCATSRGDQRNEKLFFGSGTQLSVL.

V usage is TRBV10-3 and J usage is TRBJ2-3, with 15 positions matching TRBD2. Germline V CDR1 and CDR2: ENHRY, SYGVKD. The CDR3 is made up of 16 amino acids. Trimming removed 10 bases from V and 3 bases from J; junction bases left unmatched: 8. DNA of the CDR3: TGTGCCAGCAGAGGGGGACTAGCGGGAGGTACAGATACGCAGTATTTT. Residues: CASRGGLAGGTDTQYF.

The genes are TRBV6-4 and TRBJ2-3; D perhaps matches TRBD2 (6 bases). Germline V gives CDR1 MRHNA, CDR2 SNTAGT. Trimming removed 2 bases at V and 1 base at J, with 10 bases between. The CDR3 covers 15 residues. CDR3 sequence reads: CASSDEASGTDTQYF. CDR3 nucleotides: TGTGCCAGCAGTGACGAGGCTAGCGGCACAGATACGCAGTATTTT.

CDR3 DNA sequence: TGTGCCAGCCGGGCGGGAGCCAGCCACAATGAGCAGTTCTTC. Protein sequence: CASRAGASHNEQFF. The chain recombines TRBV7-9 with TRBJ2-1; 7 nucleotides line up with TRBD2. The CDR3 runs 14 residues. Losses at the gene ends were 8 bases for V and 5 bases for J; bases not matched to a gene: 9. The V gene's germline CDR1 is SEHNR and CDR2 FQNEAQ (reference sequence).

The CDR3 protein is CASSGALRSQPQHF. The CDR3, as DNA: TGTGCCAGCAGTGGGGCCCTGCGAAGTCAGCCCCAGCATTTT. The chain carries TRBV27 and TRBJ1-5, with a possible D match to TRBD1 (5 bases). V gave up 5 bases and J gave up 6 bases, with 14 bases separating them. CDR3 length: 14 amino acids. Germline assignment: CDR1 MNHEY and CDR2 SMNVEV (reference sequence).

This clone has only a few counts. CDR3: CSANGQGPDTQYF. Written as DNA, the CDR3 is TGCAGCGCAAACGGACAGGGACCAGATACGCAGTATTTT. The chain employs TRBV29-1 and TRBJ2-3, with 8 bases aligning to TRBD1. Per the germline V gene, CDR1 is SQVTM and CDR2 is ANQGSEA. This CDR3 has 13 amino acids. Trimming cost V 7 bases and J 4 bases; bases outside gene matches: 7.

J is TRBJ1-5 and V is TRBV25-1, with a tentative D call TRBD1 (6 bases). Looked up from germline, CDR1 is MGHDK and CDR2 is SYGVNS. The CDR3 is 14 residues long. V lost 3 bases and J lost 5, with 11 bases in between. The CDR3 DNA is TGTGCCAGCAGTGACGTAGGGGGTGATCAGCCCCAGCATTTT. Translation: CASSDVGGDQPQHF.

The CDR3 nucleotides read TGTGCCAGCAGTTTTCGGGCAGTGAACTATGGCTACACCTTC. It codes for CASSFRAVNYGYTF. The V and J genes are TRBV28 and TRBJ1-2; D remains unclear. There are 14 residues in the CDR3. Germline lookup yields CDR1 MDHEN and CDR2 SYDVKM. V was clipped by 3 bases and J by 2 bases, with 10 bases between them.

This sequence joins TRBV10-2 and TRBJ1-4; D possibly corresponds to TRBD1 (6 bases). V was trimmed by 3 bases and J by 5 bases, leaving 13 bases between them. Germline CDR1 is WSHSY and CDR2 is SAAADI. The CDR3 contains 15 residues. In DNA form, the CDR3 reads TGCGCCAGCAGTGATGAGGGGGGTGGGAATGAAAAACTGTTTTTT. This translates into CASSDEGGGNEKLFF.

The chain has TRBV11-2 and TRBJ2-2; the D call may be TRBD1 or TRBD2 (5 bases each). V was pared by 6 bases and J by 1 base, with 18 bases between. This CDR3 comprises 17 residues. Germline loops: CDR1 SGHAT, CDR2 FQNNGV. The CDR3 spells CASRSPGRGKNTGELFF. The CDR3 nucleotides are TGTGCCAGCAGATCTCCGGGACGTGGGAAGAACACCGGGGAGCTGTTTTTT.

Written as DNA, the CDR3 is TGTGCCAGCAGTCTCCCGGACAGGTGGGGAAATCAGCCCCAGCATTTT. It translates to CASSLPDRWGNQPQHF. The J gene is TRBJ1-5, the V gene TRBV28, with 7 bases lining up with TRBD1. CDR1 and CDR2 (germline): MDHEN, SYDVKM. J was trimmed by 4 bases and V by 5 bases; bases with no gene match: 11. The CDR3 extends over 16 amino acids.

The rearrangement joins TRBV28 to TRBJ1-2, with a tentative D call TRBD1 (6 bases). CDR1 MDHEN and CDR2 SYDVKM come from the germline V gene. The CDR3 length is 14 residues. V gave up 6 bases and J gave up 4 bases, with 15 bases separating them. CDR3: CASSPDRRSYGYTF. The CDR3 DNA sequence: TGTGCCAGCAGCCCAGACAGGCGTAGCTATGGCTACACCTTC.

This clone has just one count. For the CDR3, the DNA is TGTGCCAGCAGCTTCGGGGGACTTACCTACGAGCAGTACTTC. Translation: CASSFGGLTYEQYF. V and J are TRBV11-2 and TRBJ2-7, with D tentatively TRBD2 (6 bases). CDR1 and CDR2 (germline): SGHAT, FQNNGV. This CDR3 comprises 14 residues. V was pared by 3 bases and J by 2 bases, with 11 bases between.

The V call is TRBV2, the J call TRBJ1-5, with D hard to call. The CDR3 is 14 residues long. V was clipped by 4 bases and J by 5 bases, with 12 bases between them. CDR1 and CDR2 from the germline V gene are SNHLY and FYNNEI. The CDR3 DNA follows: TGTGCCAGCAGTGGAAGGGCCCGCGATCAGCCCCAGCATTTT. Protein: CASSGRARDQPQHF.